This T cell receptor (beta chain) originates from a study of control samples from healthy donors and cancer patients. Trimming took 3 bases from V and 2 from J, leaving 11 bases between them. CDR1 and CDR2 (germline): SNHLY, FYNNEI. The CDR3 is 14 residues long. Sequencing used immunoSEQ multiplex PCR; TCRdb keeps in-frame clones, though not all of them. The table records 90,000 or so clones, around 90% of them present only once. The sample consisted of blood. The sequence came from a woman between 70 and 85 years old in good health. The chain combines TRBV2 with TRBJ2-7; D is perhaps TRBD2 (7 bases). In DNA form, the CDR3 reads TGTGCCAGCAGTGATGCGGGGGCACCCTACGAGCAGTACTTC. As protein: CASSDAGAPYEQYF.